One sample yielded the 12 T cell receptor beta chains listed below, sequenced in a study of blood T cell repertoires in COVID-19. Generated by immunoSEQ multiplex PCR, the TCRdb table keeps only in-frame clones and is missing some. This sample has more than 85,000 clones, with about four fifths found just once. The sample taken for sequencing was peripheral blood. Receptors originate from a human donor in a cohort sampled during active COVID-19.

This clone was counted a single time. This chain links TRBV3-1 (or the pseudogene TRBV3-2) with TRBJ2-7, with a weak D call TRBD1 (5 bases). Germline V lookup: CDR1 LGHDT, CDR2 YNNKEL (reference sequence). This CDR3 has 14 amino acids. With 0 bases removed from V and 2 bases from J, the gap between germline ends came to 8 bases. The CDR3 DNA follows: TGTGCCAGCAGCCAAGACAGGGCAACCTACGAGCAGTACTTC. This codes for CASSQDRATYEQYF.

This chain joins TRBV5-1 and TRBJ2-7; no firm D call. The V and J ends lost 4 bases and 1 base respectively, with 12 bases between them. There are 14 residues in the CDR3. CDR1 and CDR2 from the germline V gene are SGHRS and YFSETQ. DNA of the CDR3: TGCGCCAGCAGCCACGCAGGTTTGTCCTACGAGCAGTACTTC. It yields the protein CASSHAGLSYEQYF.

The count of this clone is one. V and J are TRBV7-9 and TRBJ1-5; TRBD1 matches 8 bases. From germline, CDR1 is SEHNR and CDR2 FQNEAQ (reference sequence). The trim removed 1 base at V and 6 bases at J, leaving 2 bases unmatched. This CDR3 comprises 14 residues. The CDR3 spells CASSLEGQAQPQHF. In DNA, the CDR3 is TGTGCCAGCAGCTTAGAGGGACAGGCTCAGCCCCAGCATTTT.

This clone was seen a handful of times. The chain is built from TRBV28 and TRBJ2-7, with 9 bases aligning to TRBD1. Germline CDR1 reads MDHEN; CDR2 reads SYDVKM. The CDR3 is 16 residues long. J lost 3 bases, V lost 4 bases, and 10 bases had no gene match. The CDR3 loop is CASSSLGDRDRYEQYF. As DNA, the CDR3 is TGTGCCAGCAGTTCGCTTGGGGACAGGGACCGCTACGAGCAGTACTTC.

The rearrangement links TRBV5-4 to TRBJ2-2, with D possibly matching TRBD2 (6 bases). This CDR3 is 15 amino acids long. Per germline, CDR1 SGHNT and CDR2 YYREEE (reference sequence). With 0 bases removed from V and 0 bases from J, the gap between germline ends came to 6 bases. For the CDR3, the DNA is TGTGCCAGCAGCTTGGGGGAGGCGAACACCGGGGAGCTGTTTTTT. It encodes CASSLGEANTGELFF. The full variable domain, rest sourced from reference TRBV5-4 and TRBJ2-2, is ETGVTQSPTHLIKTRGQQVTLRCSSQSGHNTVSWYQQALGQGPQFIFQYYREEENGRGNFPPRFSGLQFPNYSSELNVNALELDDSALYLCASSLGEANTGELFFGEGSRLTVL.

This clone has just a few counts. This rearrangement joins TRBV7-2 to TRBJ1-2; D is unclear. V was shortened by 1 base and J by 8 bases, with 11 bases between the two germline ends. The CDR3 loop spans 13 amino acids. Germline CDR1 reads SGHTA; CDR2 reads FQGNSA. CDR3 in DNA: TGTGCCAGCAGCTTAGATCCGGTGCGGGGCTACACCTTC. Protein sequence: CASSLDPVRGYTF.

V and J are TRBV7-3 and TRBJ1-4, with D possibly being TRBD1 (6 bases). V dropped 5 bases and J dropped 0 bases, with 10 bases sitting between them. CDR3 length: 15 residues. Germline loops: CDR1 SGHTA, CDR2 FQGTGA. CDR3 DNA sequence: TGTGCCAGCAGCACACGGACAGCAACTAATGAAAAACTGTTTTTT. Amino acid sequence: CASSTRTATNEKLFF.

This sequence joins TRBV2 and TRBJ2-1; TRBD1 matches at 10 bases. The ends lost 6 bases at V and 5 bases at J; junction bases unmatched: 7. CDR1 and CDR2 (germline): SNHLY, FYNNEI. The CDR3 runs to 15 residues. The CDR3 region has the DNA TGTGCCAGCAGAAACCGCGGGACAGGGGACAATGAGCAGTTCTTC. Its protein product is CASRNRGTGDNEQFF.

The chain carries TRBV6-6 and TRBJ2-3; TRBD2 matches at 13 bases. CDR1 and CDR2 (germline): MNHNY, SVGAGI (reference sequence). The CDR3 length is 16 residues. After removal of 5 bases from V and 4 bases from J, the junction contained 6 bases not matched to a gene. The CDR3 DNA sequence: TGTGCCAGCAGTCCCCGAACTAGCGGGAGGGCAGATACGCAGTATTTT. Amino acids: CASSPRTSGRADTQYF.

The J gene is TRBJ1-1, the V gene TRBV28, with D possibly matching TRBD1 (6 bases). The CDR3 sequence is 16 residues long. V shed 7 bases and J shed 1 base, with 19 bases lying between them. In germline, CDR1 is MDHEN, CDR2 SYDVKM. The CDR3, as DNA: TGTGCCAGCACCATGGGGGGGGCAGGCGGGAACACTGAAGCTTTCTTT. Its translation is CASTMGGAGGNTEAFF.

The chain joins TRBV3-1 (or the pseudogene TRBV3-2) to TRBJ2-3, with TRBD1 matching 10 bases. Germline V gene sequence: CDR1 LGHDT, CDR2 YNNKEL (reference sequence). V shed 6 bases and J 4 bases; nucleotides not matched to a gene: 10. This CDR3 has 16 amino acids. CDR3 sequence reads: CASSRGGTGVPDTQYF. CDR3 nucleotide sequence: TGTGCCAGCAGTAGAGGCGGGACAGGGGTGCCAGATACGCAGTATTTT.

V and J are TRBV11-3 and TRBJ2-2, with TRBD2 as a possible D gene (5 bases). Germline values: CDR1 SGHNT, CDR2 YENEEA. The CDR3 covers 14 residues. V lost 5 bases and J 0 bases, leaving 7 bases between the germline ends. CDR3 sequence reads: CASSPGANTGELFF. DNA for the CDR3: TGTGCCAGCAGCCCCGGGGCGAACACCGGGGAGCTGTTTTTT. The full variable domain, in which reference TRBV11-3 and TRBJ2-2 provide the parts outside the CDR3, is EAGVVQSPRYKIIEKKQPVAFWCNPISGHNTLYWYLQNLGQGPELLIRYENEEAVDDSQLPKDRFSAERLKGVDSTLKIQPAELGDSAVYLCASSPGANTGELFFGEGSRLTVL.